This T cell receptor (beta chain) was observed in a study of CD8+ T cells in alopecia areata. The overall study: Treated patients were given 5 to 10 mg oral tofacitinib twice daily. Findings of the study overall: Normal scalp showed lower clonality than lesional scalp, especially alopecia totalis/universalis.

Regarding this clone: Its antigen remains unknown.

As the sequencing template, cDNA was produced by extracting RNA and reverse transcribing it. Here immunoSEQ multiplex PCR was the method, and the copy in TCRdb shows in-frame clones only, minus some. The sample shows roughly 97,000 clones, 41% of them seen only once. The CDR3 covers 16 residues. Per the germline V gene, CDR1 is MNHEY and CDR2 is SMNVEV (reference sequence). V lost 7 bases to trimming and J lost 6 bases, with 22 bases between them. The J gene is TRBJ1-5, the V gene TRBV27; D gene uncertain. The sample was CD4+ T cells sorted from blood. The source of this sequence is a human donor with alopecia areata. CDR3 residues: CASTPRGMTSSQPQHF. The CDR3 bases are TGTGCCAGCACCCCCCGAGGGATGACCTCCAGTCAGCCCCAGCATTTT.